This T cell receptor beta chain emerged from a study of identifying expanded T cells in peripheral blood. V was clipped by 5 bases and J by 1 base; unmatched bases: 5. The CDR3 runs 14 residues. Germline V gene data show CDR1 as SEHNR and CDR2 as FQNEAQ (reference sequence). The data were produced by immunoSEQ multiplex PCR, yet TCRdb's version contains in-frame clones alone and is incomplete. This repertoire shows about 130,000 clones, 75% to 90% found once; its top ten account for 8.4%. Sequencing input: blood. This receptor was obtained from a person aged 18 to 75 in good health. The rearrangement joins TRBV7-9 to TRBJ2-7, with TRBD1 identical over 7 bases. CDR3 DNA: TGTGCCAGCAGCCCCTCGACAGGGTCCTACGAGCAGTACTTC. It translates to CASSPSTGSYEQYF.